This T cell receptor (beta chain) was recorded in a study of cytomegalovirus exposure and HLA in healthy donors. Overall study context: Earlier, 95 million to 140 million unique TCR beta sequences were recovered from roughly 200 million T cells by an analysis. Within the Caucasian-associated ancestry cluster were about 81% of the roughly 360 genotyped donors. Whole-study results and caveats: Previous analysis showed most TCR beta V segments were productive about 90% or about 30% of the time. Prediction of most subjects' HLA-A and HLA-B alleles by TCR beta sequences was reportedly accurate.

Comment on this clone: Its cognate antigen is unknown.

Losses at the gene ends were 5 bases for V and 5 bases for J; bases not matched to a gene: 6. Per the germline V gene, CDR1 is LNHNV and CDR2 is YYDKDF (reference sequence). The CDR3 length is 16 residues. PCR amplification relied on 60 Vbeta primers (plus 13 Jbeta primers). Assay used: immunoSEQ multiplex PCR; TCRdb lists only in-frame clones, some missing. The data show around 120,000 clones, more than 65% seen once. V usage is TRBV15 and J usage is TRBJ2-7; 16 bases match TRBD2. This receptor was taken from a human donor in good health. The specimen sequenced was PBMCs. CDR3 DNA: TGTGCCACCAGCTGGGGACTAGCGGGAGGGCCCAACGAGCAGTACTTC. The encoded protein is CATSWGLAGGPNEQYF.